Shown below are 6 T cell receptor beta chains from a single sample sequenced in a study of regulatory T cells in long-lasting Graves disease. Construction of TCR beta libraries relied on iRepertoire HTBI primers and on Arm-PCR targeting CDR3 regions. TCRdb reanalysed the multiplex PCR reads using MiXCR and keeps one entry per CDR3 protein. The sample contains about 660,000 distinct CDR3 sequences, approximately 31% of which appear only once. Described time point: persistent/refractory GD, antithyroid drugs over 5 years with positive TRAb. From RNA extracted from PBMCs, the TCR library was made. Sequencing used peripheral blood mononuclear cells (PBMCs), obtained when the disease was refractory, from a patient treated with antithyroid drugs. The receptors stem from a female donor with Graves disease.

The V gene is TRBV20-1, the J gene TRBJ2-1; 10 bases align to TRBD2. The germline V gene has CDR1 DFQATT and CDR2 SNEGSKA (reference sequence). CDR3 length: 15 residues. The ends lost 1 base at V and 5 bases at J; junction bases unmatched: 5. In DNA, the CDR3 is TGCAGTGCTAGAGGCTCTAGCGGGGGACACAATGAGCAGTTCTTC. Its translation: CSARGSSGGHNEQFF.

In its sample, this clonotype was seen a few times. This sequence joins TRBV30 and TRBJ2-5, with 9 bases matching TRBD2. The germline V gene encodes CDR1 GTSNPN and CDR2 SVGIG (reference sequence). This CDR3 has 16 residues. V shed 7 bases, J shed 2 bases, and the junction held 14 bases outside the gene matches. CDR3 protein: CASHLAGRSVQETQYF. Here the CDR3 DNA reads TGTGCCTCTCACCTAGCGGGAAGGTCGGTACAAGAGACCCAGTACTTC.

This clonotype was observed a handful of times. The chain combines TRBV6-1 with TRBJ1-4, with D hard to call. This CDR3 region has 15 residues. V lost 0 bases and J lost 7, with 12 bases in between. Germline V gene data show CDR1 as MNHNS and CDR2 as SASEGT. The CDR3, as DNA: TGTGCCAGCAGTGAAGCGCTGGGTTATCTTGAAAAACTGTTTTTT. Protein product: CASSEALGYLEKLFF.

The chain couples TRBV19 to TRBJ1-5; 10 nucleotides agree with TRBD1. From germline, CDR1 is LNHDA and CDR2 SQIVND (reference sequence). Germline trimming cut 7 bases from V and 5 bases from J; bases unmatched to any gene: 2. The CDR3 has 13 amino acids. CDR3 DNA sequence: TGTGCCAGTACGGGGACAGGGGATCAGCCCCAGCATTTT. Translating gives CASTGTGDQPQHF.

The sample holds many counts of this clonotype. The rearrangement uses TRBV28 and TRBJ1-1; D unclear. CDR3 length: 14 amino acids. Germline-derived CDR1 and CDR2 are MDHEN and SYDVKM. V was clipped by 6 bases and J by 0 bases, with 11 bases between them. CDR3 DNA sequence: TGTGCCAGCAGGACCCTTTTGGTGAACACTGAAGCTTTCTTT. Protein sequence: CASRTLLVNTEAFF.

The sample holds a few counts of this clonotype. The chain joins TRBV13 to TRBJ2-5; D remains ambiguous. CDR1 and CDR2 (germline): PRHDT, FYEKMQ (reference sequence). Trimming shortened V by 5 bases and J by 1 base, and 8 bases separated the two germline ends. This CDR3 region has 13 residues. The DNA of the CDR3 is TGTGCCAGCAGCCCCCGTATCCAAGAGACCCAGTACTTC. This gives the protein CASSPRIQETQYF.